The entry that follows covers one T cell receptor beta chain sequence. The table came from immunoSEQ multiplex PCR; TCRdb's copy has only in-frame clones and leaves some out. The data contain 2 million to 2.5 million clones, 93% of them singletons. This record belongs to a study of shared clonotypes between healthy human individuals. The trim removed 5 bases at V and 8 bases at J, leaving 15 bases unmatched. Per germline, CDR1 MDHEN and CDR2 SYDVKM. This CDR3 has 16 amino acids. Sequencing input: naive CD4+ T cells from PBMCs. Subset denoted: CD45RA+ positively selected. This clonotype was sampled from a man between 18 and 29 years old in good health. Some clones in this sample may be carry-over from other donors' samples. J is TRBJ2-1 and V is TRBV28, with 7 bases that match TRBD2. CDR3 sequence reads: CASSPIRLAFKYEQFF. DNA of the CDR3: TGTGCCAGCAGTCCCATAAGACTAGCCTTCAAATATGAGCAGTTCTTC.